The 12 T cell receptor beta chains reported below all come from one sample, sequenced in a study of PD-L1 blockade in urothelial cancer. Generated by immunoSEQ multiplex PCR, the TCRdb table keeps only in-frame clones and is missing some. The sample carries 45,000 to 65,000 clones, 65% to 90% recorded once. Time point of the sample: pretreatment peripheral blood. The sample in question was PBMCs, obtained around atezolizumab (anti-PD-L1) treatment. These TCRs come from a man in his 70s with urothelial cancer.

V usage is TRBV9 and J usage is TRBJ2-1; TRBD2 matches 9 bases. In germline, CDR1 is SGDLS, CDR2 YYNGEE. Trimming at V came to 0 bases and at J to 0 bases, leaving 4 bases not matched to a gene. The CDR3 runs to 17 residues. DNA of the CDR3: TGTGCCAGCAGCGTAGCTTTTAGCGGGAGCTCCTACAATGAGCAGTTCTTC. Its protein product is CASSVAFSGSSYNEQFF.

The chain uses TRBV9 and TRBJ1-2, with TRBD1 matching 9 bases. Germline trimming cut 0 bases from V and 7 bases from J; bases unmatched to any gene: 13. Looked up from germline, CDR1 is SGDLS and CDR2 is YYNGEE. The CDR3 contains 17 residues. The CDR3 loop is CASSVDRGRNSIGGYTF. CDR3 DNA: TGTGCCAGCAGCGTAGACAGGGGGCGAAACTCTATAGGTGGCTACACCTTC.

The chain joins TRBV28 to TRBJ1-4; 10 nucleotides line up with TRBD1. This CDR3 region has 15 residues. Unmatched junction bases numbered 5, after V lost 5 bases and J lost 5 bases. Germline CDR1 reads MDHEN; CDR2 reads SYDVKM. DNA for the CDR3: TGTGCCAGCAGTGCGACAGGGGGCTCGAATGAAAAACTGTTTTTT. Its protein is CASSATGGSNEKLFF.

This clone has a handful of counts. The rearrangement joins TRBV12-5 to TRBJ2-1; 8 nucleotides line up with TRBD2. Germline CDR1 is LGHNT and CDR2 is FRNRAP. Trimming removed 7 bases from V and 9 bases from J; junction bases left unmatched: 11. The CDR3 has 14 amino acids. The DNA for the CDR3 is TGTGCTAGTGAGACAGCGGGAGTATTTGGTGAGCAGTTCTTC. It yields the protein CASETAGVFGEQFF.

The chain carries TRBV2 and TRBJ2-6, with a tentative D call TRBD2 (5 bases). This CDR3 region has 15 residues. CDR1 and CDR2 from the germline V gene are SNHLY and FYNNEI. V gave up 6 bases and J gave up 2 bases, with 11 bases separating them. The CDR3 spells CASRSRETGANVLTF. CDR3 nucleotide sequence: TGTGCCAGCAGAAGCCGGGAAACTGGGGCCAACGTCCTGACTTTC.

The chain carries TRBV5-5 and TRBJ1-2; D may be TRBD1 (6 bases). CDR1 and CDR2 from the germline V gene are SGHKS and YYEKEE (reference sequence). The CDR3 length is 16 residues. V lost 0 bases and J 4 bases, leaving 16 bases between the germline ends. The chain's CDR3 is CASSLGVDSLIYGYTF. The DNA for the CDR3 is TGTGCCAGCAGCTTGGGCGTGGACAGTCTTATCTATGGCTACACCTTC. Full variable domain (remainder filled in from reference TRBV5-5 and TRBJ1-2): DAGVTQSPTHLIKTRGQQVTLRCSPISGHKSVSWYQQVLGQGPQFIFQYYEKEERGRGNFPDRFSARQFPNYSSELNVNALLLGDSALYLCASSLGVDSLIYGYTFGSGTRLTVV.

The chain carries TRBV18 and TRBJ2-5, with 8 positions matching TRBD1. Germline CDR1 reads KGHSH; CDR2 reads LQKENI. J lost 2 bases, V lost 5 bases, and 4 bases had no gene match. CDR3 length equals 14 residues. This CDR3 reads CASSEGTGQETQYF. The CDR3, as DNA: TGTGCCAGCTCAGAGGGGACAGGACAAGAGACCCAGTACTTC.

The chain couples TRBV27 to TRBJ1-1; 9 bases fit TRBD1. The CDR3 contains 17 residues. The germline V gene has CDR1 MNHEY and CDR2 SMNVEV (reference sequence). Losses at the gene ends were 4 bases for V and 5 bases for J; bases not matched to a gene: 14. CDR3 in DNA: TGTGCCAGCAGTTCCGGACAGGGGCCACACTTGGGGACTGAAGCTTTCTTT. It translates to CASSSGQGPHLGTEAFF.

The V call is TRBV12-5, the J call TRBJ2-7, with D perhaps matching TRBD2 (7 bases). Germline V gene sequence: CDR1 LGHNT, CDR2 FRNRAP. Trimming shortened V by 0 bases and J by 7 bases, and 13 bases separated the two germline ends. The CDR3 sequence is 14 residues long. In DNA, the CDR3 is TGTGCTAGTGGTTTGGTCGGCGGGGGCGGTGAGCAGTACTTC. As protein: CASGLVGGGGEQYF.

The genes are TRBV7-8 and TRBJ2-1, with TRBD1 matching over 9 bases. V lost 1 base, J lost 3 bases, and 10 bases stayed unmatched. CDR1 SGHVS and CDR2 FQNEAQ come from the germline V gene. The CDR3 has 18 residues. CDR3 in amino acids: CASSLGARDRVLYNEQFF. CDR3 coding DNA: TGTGCCAGCAGCTTAGGGGCCCGGGACAGGGTCCTCTACAATGAGCAGTTCTTC. Combining the CDR3 with reference TRBV7-8 and TRBJ2-1 gives the whole variable domain GAGVSQSPRYKVAKRGQDVALRCDPISGHVSLFWYQQALGQGPEFLTYFQNEAQLDKSGLPSDRFFAERPEGSVSTLKIQRTQQEDSAVYLCASSLGARDRVLYNEQFFGPGTRLTVL.

This clone appeared once. The chain joins TRBV11-2 to TRBJ2-7, with 8 positions matching TRBD2. J lost 7 bases, V lost 2 bases, and 10 bases had no gene match. Germline assignment: CDR1 SGHAT and CDR2 FQNNGV. The CDR3 has 15 residues. The CDR3, as DNA: TGTGCCAGCAGCTTACTAGCGGGTGAGGGGGTGGAGCAGTACTTC. Residues: CASSLLAGEGVEQYF.

This clone was found a few times. This sample also contains other DNA sequences that code for the same CDR3. V and J are TRBV9 and TRBJ1-3, with 8 nucleotides matching TRBD1. V trimming: 0 bases; J trimming: 3 bases; junction bases outside the gene matches: 5. In germline, CDR1 is SGDLS, CDR2 YYNGEE. The CDR3 runs 16 residues. CDR3 DNA sequence: TGTGCCAGCAGCGTAGCAGGGGGCGCAGGTGGAAACACCATATATTTT. Protein sequence: CASSVAGGAGGNTIYF. The entire variable domain, with the rest obtained from reference TRBV9 and TRBJ1-3, is as follows: DSGVTQTPKHLITATGQRVTLRCSPRSGDLSVYWYQQSLDQGLQFLIQYYNGEERAKGNILERFSAQQFPDLHSELNLSSLELGDSALYFCASSVAGGAGGNTIYFGEGSWLTVV.